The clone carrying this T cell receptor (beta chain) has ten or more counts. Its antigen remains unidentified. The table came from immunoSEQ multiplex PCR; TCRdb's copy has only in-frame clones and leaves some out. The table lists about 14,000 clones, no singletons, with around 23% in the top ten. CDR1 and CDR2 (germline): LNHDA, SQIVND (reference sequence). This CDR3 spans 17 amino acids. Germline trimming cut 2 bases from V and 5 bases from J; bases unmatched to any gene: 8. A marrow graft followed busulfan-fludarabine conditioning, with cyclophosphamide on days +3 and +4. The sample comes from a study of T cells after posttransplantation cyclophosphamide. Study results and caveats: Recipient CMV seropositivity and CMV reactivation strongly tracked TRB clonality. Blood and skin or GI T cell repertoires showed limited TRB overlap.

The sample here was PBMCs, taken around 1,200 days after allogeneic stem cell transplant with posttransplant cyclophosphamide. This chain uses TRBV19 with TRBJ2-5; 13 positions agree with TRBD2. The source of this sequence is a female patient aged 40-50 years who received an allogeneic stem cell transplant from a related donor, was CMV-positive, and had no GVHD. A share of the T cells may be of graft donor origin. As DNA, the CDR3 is TGTGCCAGTAGTATAAAGGGACTAGCGGGGAAAAGGGAGACCCAGTACTTC. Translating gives CASSIKGLAGKRETQYF.